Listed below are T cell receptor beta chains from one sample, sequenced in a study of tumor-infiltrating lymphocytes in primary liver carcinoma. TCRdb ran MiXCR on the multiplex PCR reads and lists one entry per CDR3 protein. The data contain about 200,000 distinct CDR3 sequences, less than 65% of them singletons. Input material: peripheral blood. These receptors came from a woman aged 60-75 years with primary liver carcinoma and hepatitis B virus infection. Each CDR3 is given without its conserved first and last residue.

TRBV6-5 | ASSRLTGMSEAF
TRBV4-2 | ASSHPLAGDGDTQY
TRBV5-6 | ASSPHGHYGYT
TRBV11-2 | ASSRLTQGELYEQY
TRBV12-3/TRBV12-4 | ASSTSGTEKLF
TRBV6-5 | ASSYGGMVNEQF
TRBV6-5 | ASSSKMGSAYSYT
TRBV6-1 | ASSEEPGGYNEQF
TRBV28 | ASRGTGGDNSPLH
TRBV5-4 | ASSSRTGRNTGELL
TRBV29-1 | SVGDRGGYEQY
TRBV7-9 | ASSLAYQGVANNIQY
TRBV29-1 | SVVRGVYEQY